Detailed here is one T cell receptor beta chain. This record comes from a study of blood T cell repertoires in COVID-19. Study-wide background: COVID-19 samples, acute and convalescent, were from the United States, Italy and Spain. The cDNA or gDNA used as material had been derived from T cells, B-cell-depleted T cells, or PBMCs.

Study processing details: The assay estimated nucleated cells by amplifying reference gene primers. Repertoires were generated with immunoSEQ multiplex PCR, while TCRdb's copy carries only in-frame clones and drops some. The DNA gave D and trimming, while V, J and clone size come from that table. Of about 200,000 clones listed, roughly 88% are singletons. Input material: peripheral blood. The receptor comes from a man between 18 and 29 years old with active or convalescent COVID-19.

The CDR3 is CASSLSQGVAGNTIYF. CDR3 nucleotides: TGTGCCAGCAGTTTATCGCAGGGGGTCGCTGGAAACACCATATATTTT. The chain combines TRBV28 with TRBJ1-3, with 7 bases fitting TRBD1. Germline CDR1 is MDHEN and CDR2 is SYDVKM. This CDR3 has 16 residues. J gave up 2 bases and V 1 base, and 5 bases lay outside the gene matches. Full variable domain (rest looked up from reference TRBV28 and TRBJ1-3): DVKVTQSSRYLVKRTGEKVFLECVQDMDHENMFWYRQDPGLGLRLIYFSYDVKMKEKGDIPEGYSVSREKKERFSLILESASTNQTSMYLCASSLSQGVAGNTIYFGEGSWLTVV.